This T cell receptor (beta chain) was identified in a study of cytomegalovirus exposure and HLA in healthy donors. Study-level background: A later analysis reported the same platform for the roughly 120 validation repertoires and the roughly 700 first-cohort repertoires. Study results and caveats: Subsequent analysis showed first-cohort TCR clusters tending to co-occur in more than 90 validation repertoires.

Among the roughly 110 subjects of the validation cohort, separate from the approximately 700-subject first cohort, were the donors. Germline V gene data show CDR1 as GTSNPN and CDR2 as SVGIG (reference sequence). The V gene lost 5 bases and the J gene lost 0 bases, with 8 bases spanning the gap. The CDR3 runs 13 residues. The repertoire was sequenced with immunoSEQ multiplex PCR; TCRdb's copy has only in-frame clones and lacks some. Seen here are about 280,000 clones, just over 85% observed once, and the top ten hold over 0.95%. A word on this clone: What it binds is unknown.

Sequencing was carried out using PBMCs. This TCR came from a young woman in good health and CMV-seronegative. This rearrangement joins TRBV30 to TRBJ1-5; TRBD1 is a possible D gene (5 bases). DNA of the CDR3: TGTGCCTGGCAGGGCCTTAGCAATCAGCCCCAGCATTTT. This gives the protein CAWQGLSNQPQHF.